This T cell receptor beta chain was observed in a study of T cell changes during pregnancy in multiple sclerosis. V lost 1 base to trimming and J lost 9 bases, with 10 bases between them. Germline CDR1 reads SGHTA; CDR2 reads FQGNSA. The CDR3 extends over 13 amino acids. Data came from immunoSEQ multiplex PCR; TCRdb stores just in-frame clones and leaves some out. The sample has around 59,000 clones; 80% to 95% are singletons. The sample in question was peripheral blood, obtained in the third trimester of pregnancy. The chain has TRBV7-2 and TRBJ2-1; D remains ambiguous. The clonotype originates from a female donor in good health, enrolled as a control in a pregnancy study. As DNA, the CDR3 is TGTGCCAGCAGCTTAGGCATGTCTATTGAGCAGTTCTTC. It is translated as CASSLGMSIEQFF. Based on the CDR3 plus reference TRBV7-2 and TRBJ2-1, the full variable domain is GAGVSQSPSNKVTEKGKDVELRCDPISGHTALYWYRQSLGQGLEFLIYFQGNSAPDKSGLPSDRFSAERTGGSVSTLTIQRTQQEDSAVYLCASSLGMSIEQFFGPGTRLTVL.